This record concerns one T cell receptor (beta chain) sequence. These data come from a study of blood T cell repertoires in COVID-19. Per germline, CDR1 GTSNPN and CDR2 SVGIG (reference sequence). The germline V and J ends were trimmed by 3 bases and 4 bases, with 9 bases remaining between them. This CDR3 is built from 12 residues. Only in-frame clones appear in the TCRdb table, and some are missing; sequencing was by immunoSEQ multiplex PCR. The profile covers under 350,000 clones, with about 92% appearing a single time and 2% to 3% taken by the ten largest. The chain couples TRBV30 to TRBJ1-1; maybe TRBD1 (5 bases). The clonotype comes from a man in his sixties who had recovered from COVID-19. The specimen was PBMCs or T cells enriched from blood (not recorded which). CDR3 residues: CAWSRGATEAFF. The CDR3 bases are TGTGCCTGGAGCCGTGGGGCCACTGAAGCTTTCTTT.